This is a list of T cell receptor beta chains from one sample in a study of tumor-infiltrating lymphocytes in localized non-small cell lung cancer. TCRdb's copy holds only in-frame clones and misses some; the assay was immunoSEQ multiplex PCR. This sample has about 16,000 clones; roughly 80% occur once, and the top ten carry about 6.4%. The sequenced sample was lung tumor tissue. Source of these receptors: a human donor with non-small cell lung cancer. Each CDR3 is given with its conserved first and last residue. D genes are given only for firm matches. Part of the rows lack a size; the others show once, few, many or a class for expanded clones.

CDR3 | length | J | D | size | V
CASSLAQGTGAGYTF | 15 | TRBJ1-2 | TRBD1 | NA | TRBV5-1
CASSQGGPGANVLTF | 15 | TRBJ2-6 | NA | once | TRBV28
CASSLGSRHMIGYTF | 15 | TRBJ1-2 | NA | medium-sized | TRBV5-1
CASNPAPDREILFF | 14 | TRBJ1-4 | TRBD1 | large | TRBV6-6
CASTLQGTETQYF | 13 | TRBJ2-5 | NA | NA | TRBV5-4
CASSRQGINQPQHF | 14 | TRBJ1-5 | NA | NA | TRBV6-6
CASSLVASGELFF | 13 | TRBJ2-2 | NA | NA | TRBV7-3
CSVGERTGEAFF | 12 | TRBJ1-1 | NA | NA | TRBV29-1
CASSSSKVGVGETQYF | 16 | TRBJ2-5 | NA | once | TRBV5-1
CASSQDGTSGSYEQYF | 16 | TRBJ2-7 | TRBD2 | NA | TRBV4-2
CASRSGPEQFF | 11 | TRBJ2-1 | NA | NA | TRBV7-9
CASSQDSLSETQYF | 14 | TRBJ2-5 | NA | NA | TRBV4-3
CASSLGGGGRETQYF | 15 | TRBJ2-5 | NA | NA | TRBV5-1
CASSEGGGGQGAQYF | 15 | TRBJ2-5 | NA | NA | TRBV6-1
CATSGQKGGYEQYF | 14 | TRBJ2-7 | NA | NA | TRBV15
CASSQGRKKTGRKETQYF | 18 | TRBJ2-5 | NA | few | TRBV14
CASSPGTGVYGYTF | 14 | TRBJ1-2 | TRBD1 | NA | TRBV7-9
CSAQYNLNTEAFF | 13 | TRBJ1-1 | NA | NA | TRBV29-1
CASSPDRTNEKLFF | 14 | TRBJ1-4 | NA | NA | TRBV18
CAISGGGQEEKLFF | 14 | TRBJ1-4 | NA | NA | TRBV10-3
CASRRTISGANVLTF | 15 | TRBJ2-6 | NA | NA | TRBV7-9
CSAAQYNEQFF | 11 | TRBJ2-1 | NA | NA | TRBV20-1
CASSQGSGRWGYGYTF | 16 | TRBJ1-2 | NA | NA | TRBV14
CASSVGGQSVEAFF | 14 | TRBJ1-1 | NA | NA | TRBV9
CASSSGTGADGPYGYTF | 17 | TRBJ1-2 | TRBD1 | NA | TRBV7-9
CASSRTTGNQPQHF | 14 | TRBJ1-5 | TRBD1 | NA | TRBV9
CASSLRYTGELFF | 13 | TRBJ2-2 | NA | few | TRBV28
CASVANTGELFF | 12 | TRBJ2-2 | NA | NA | TRBV6-5
CASSLFASLDTQYF | 14 | TRBJ2-3 | NA | NA | TRBV27
CASRELLGGTGRQDTQYF | 18 | TRBJ2-3 | TRBD1 | NA | TRBV6-1
CASSAQYRTANYGYTF | 16 | TRBJ1-2 | NA | NA | TRBV5-6
CASRNPRQGVELFTEAFF | 18 | TRBJ1-1 | TRBD1 | NA | TRBV6-4
CASSPRAGNYEQYF | 14 | TRBJ2-7 | NA | NA | TRBV7-8
CASSYSSGRATDTQYF | 16 | TRBJ2-3 | TRBD2 | NA | TRBV6-6
CASSYHQGAGYNEQFF | 16 | TRBJ2-1 | TRBD1 | NA | TRBV28
CASSASRQVSRQYF | 14 | TRBJ2-7 | NA | NA | TRBV2
CASTPLGPRQETQYF | 15 | TRBJ2-5 | NA | NA | TRBV7-6
CASSKDKGDYGYTF | 14 | TRBJ1-2 | NA | NA | TRBV21-1
CSLLQGAARTDTQYF | 15 | TRBJ2-3 | TRBD1 | NA | TRBV29-1
CASSSQETQYF | 11 | TRBJ2-5 | NA | NA | TRBV7-2
CASSLGSRGYTF | 12 | TRBJ1-2 | NA | NA | TRBV5-1
CASSPPERPNEKLFF | 15 | TRBJ1-4 | NA | few | TRBV18
CASSGRQQGGEQYF | 14 | TRBJ2-7 | NA | NA | TRBV19
CSVTQRGNTEAFF | 13 | TRBJ1-1 | NA | NA | TRBV29-1
CASSRLGQETQYF | 13 | TRBJ2-5 | NA | NA | TRBV27
CASSPRAGAETQYF | 14 | TRBJ2-5 | NA | NA | TRBV7-7
CASSRTGRSDTQYF | 14 | TRBJ2-3 | TRBD1 | NA | TRBV11-2
CASSQEWQWSNQPQHF | 16 | TRBJ1-5 | NA | NA | TRBV4-3